The rows below give T cell receptor beta chains drawn from one sample of a study of blood T cell repertoires in COVID-19. Measured with immunoSEQ multiplex PCR; TCRdb has only the in-frame clones, and not every one. The repertoire consists of around 180,000 clones, with around 81% occurring once and the leading ten covering roughly 12%. Sequences were obtained from peripheral blood. The receptors originated from a woman older than 75 with COVID-19, enrolled during active disease. The CDR3 runs from the conserved cysteine through the conserved F or W. A D gene is named only where the DNA matches it firmly. Rows may omit the clone size; those that give it use once, few, many or a size class.

J gene | D gene | V gene | clone size | CDR3 protein | CDR3 DNA
TRBJ2-1 | . | TRBV4-2 | . | CASSLHSSNEQFF | TGTGCCAGCAGCCTCCACTCGTCCAATGAGCAGTTCTTC
TRBJ1-1 | . | TRBV3-1/TRBV3-2 | . | CASSQGWRGTEAFF | TGTGCCAGCAGCCAAGGTTGGCGGGGGACTGAAGCTTTCTTT
TRBJ2-5 | TRBD1 | TRBV4-1 | . | CASSRGPQETQYF | TGCGCCAGCAGCAGGGGGCCCCAAGAGACCCAGTACTTC
TRBJ1-4 | TRBD1 | TRBV2 | . | CASSVSRTGVEKLFF | TGTGCCAGCAGTGTCTCCAGGACAGGGGTCGAAAAACTGTTTTTT
TRBJ1-5 | . | TRBV6-5 | few | CASGRGGGGNQPQHF | TGTGCCAGCGGGAGGGGAGGAGGTGGCAATCAGCCCCAGCATTTT
TRBJ2-5 | . | TRBV6-4 | . | CASSEGTQGLETQYF | TGTGCCAGCAGTGAAGGAACACAGGGCTTAGAGACCCAGTACTTC
TRBJ2-1 | . | TRBV12-5 | . | CASGLGTNYNEQFF | TGTGCTAGTGGTTTGGGGACTAACTACAATGAGCAGTTCTTC
TRBJ2-1 | TRBD1 | TRBV6-1 | . | CASSETGTYNEQFF | TGTGCCAGCAGTGAGACAGGGACCTACAATGAGCAGTTCTTC
TRBJ2-7 | TRBD2 | TRBV5-6 | . | CASSLIPLAEGGEQYF | TGTGCCAGCAGCTTGATTCCACTAGCGGAGGGGGGCGAGCAGTACTTC
TRBJ2-2 | TRBD1 | TRBV9 | . | CASSATGAGELFF | TGTGCCAGCAGCGCCACAGGGGCCGGGGAGCTGTTTTTT
TRBJ2-3 | . | TRBV11-1 | . | CASSFWGGAVPQYF | TGTGCCAGCAGCTTCTGGGGGGGGGCGGTTCCGCAGTATTTT
TRBJ2-1 | TRBD1 | TRBV27 | . | CASSKKPRTGDNEQFF | TGTGCCAGCAGTAAGAAACCCCGGACAGGAGACAATGAGCAGTTCTTC
TRBJ2-7 | TRBD1 | TRBV5-8 | few | CASSPTGVESYEQYF | TGTGCCAGCAGCCCAACAGGGGTTGAATCCTACGAGCAGTACTTC
TRBJ2-1 | TRBD2 | TRBV7-3 | once | CASSLAGGTYNEQFF | TGTGCCAGCAGCTTAGCGGGGGGGACCTACAATGAGCAGTTCTTC
TRBJ1-5 | . | TRBV7-9 | . | CASSIGGAAQPQHF | TGTGCCAGCAGCATCGGGGGGGCGGCTCAGCCCCAGCATTTT
TRBJ2-3 | TRBD2 | TRBV20-1 | . | CSASTSGEDLSTDTQYF | TGCAGTGCTAGTACTAGCGGGGAGGATCTTAGCACAGATACGCAGTATTTT
TRBJ2-3 | . | TRBV28 | . | CASSFRRTDTQYF | TGTGCCAGCAGTTTTCGCAGAACAGATACGCAGTATTTT
TRBJ1-4 | . | TRBV5-1 | . | CASSLGQGLNEKLFF | TGCGCCAGCAGCTTGGGTCAGGGCCTTAATGAAAAACTGTTTTTT
TRBJ2-1 | TRBD2 | TRBV5-1 | few | CASSYLAGGYNEQFF | TGCGCCAGCAGCTACCTAGCGGGAGGATACAATGAGCAGTTCTTC
TRBJ1-2 | . | TRBV30 | . | CAWGDFLRYGYTF | TGTGCCTGGGGGGACTTCCTACGCTATGGCTACACCTTC
TRBJ2-1 | . | TRBV19 | . | CASSIHRLGVGGNEQFF | TGTGCCAGTAGTATTCATCGATTGGGGGTAGGGGGCAATGAGCAGTTCTTC
TRBJ2-7 | TRBD1 | TRBV11-2 | . | CASRQGASEQYF | TGTGCCAGCCGGCAGGGGGCTAGCGAGCAGTACTTC
TRBJ2-2 | . | TRBV6-6 | . | CASLSGRTGELFF | TGTGCCAGTTTGAGCGGGCGCACCGGGGAGCTGTTTTTT
TRBJ1-5 | TRBD1 | TRBV9 | . | CASSGIQGLHF | TGTGCCAGCAGCGGTATACAGGGGTTACATTTT
TRBJ2-1 | TRBD2 | TRBV11-2 | . | CASSEGTSGRAGDEQFF | TGTGCCAGCAGCGAGGGGACTAGCGGGAGGGCCGGCGATGAGCAGTTCTTC
TRBJ1-4 | . | TRBV11-2 | . | CASSLGGGEKLFF | TGTGCCAGCAGCTTAGGAGGCGGTGAAAAACTGTTTTTT
TRBJ2-3 | . | TRBV19 | . | CASSEAVPASTDTQYF | TGTGCCAGTAGTGAAGCGGTCCCCGCGTCGACAGATACGCAGTATTTT
TRBJ1-4 | TRBD1 | TRBV28 | . | CASSHRQGAGEKLFF | TGTGCCAGCAGCCATCGACAGGGGGCGGGAGAAAAACTGTTTTTT
TRBJ2-5 | . | TRBV5-1 | . | CASSLGAETQYF | TGCGCCAGCAGCTTGGGAGCAGAGACCCAGTACTTC
TRBJ2-7 | TRBD1 | TRBV6-6 | . | CASSPLEGGIGEQYF | TGTGCCAGCAGCCCCCTCGAAGGGGGCATAGGCGAGCAGTACTTC
TRBJ2-6 | TRBD1 | TRBV18 | once | CASSPGGTGDPGANVLTF | TGTGCCAGCTCACCGGGGGGGACAGGGGATCCTGGGGCCAACGTCCTGACTTTC
TRBJ2-6 | TRBD1 | TRBV19 | . | CASRTGTSGANVLTF | TGTGCCAGTAGGACAGGGACCTCTGGGGCCAACGTCCTGACTTTC
TRBJ2-2 | . | TRBV6-6 | . | CASSRTGLNTGELFF | TGTGCCAGCAGTCGAACAGGATTGAACACCGGGGAGCTGTTTTTT
TRBJ1-2 | . | TRBV18 | . | CASSPPPGGPGYTF | TGTGCCAGCTCACCACCACCGGGAGGCCCCGGCTACACCTTC
TRBJ1-2 | . | TRBV5-4 | few | CASSDKGLYGYTF | TGTGCCAGCAGCGACAAGGGACTTTATGGCTACACCTTC
TRBJ2-1 | TRBD2 | TRBV5-4 | few | CASTLAGPMLF | TGTGCCAGCACCTTAGCGGGTCCCATGCTCTTC